A single sample is the source of the 10 T cell receptor beta chains below, sequenced in a study of blood T cell repertoires in COVID-19. The data were produced by immunoSEQ multiplex PCR, yet TCRdb's version contains in-frame clones alone and is incomplete. The table lists about 320,000 clones, 85% of them singletons. The sample taken for sequencing was PBMCs or T cells enriched from blood (not recorded which). The receptor set was obtained from a woman aged 25 to 39 who had been exposed to COVID-19.

The V gene is TRBV3-1 (or the pseudogene TRBV3-2), the J gene TRBJ2-7, with D possibly matching TRBD1 (6 bases). V dropped 4 bases and J dropped 3 bases, with 13 bases sitting between them. Germline V gene data show CDR1 as LGHDT and CDR2 as YNNKEL (reference sequence). The CDR3 loop spans 14 amino acids. The CDR3 DNA is TGTGCCAGCAGCCGCCAGGGGCTACTCTACGAGCAGTACTTC. The encoded protein is CASSRQGLLYEQYF.

For the CDR3, the DNA is TGTGCCAGCAGCGTAGAGAGACTAGCGACGGGATTCTCAGATACGCAGTATTTT. This encodes CASSVERLATGFSDTQYF. The V and J genes are TRBV9 and TRBJ2-3; 8 bases line up with TRBD2. This CDR3 is built from 18 residues. CDR1 is SGDLS and CDR2 is YYNGEE in the germline V gene. V dropped 0 bases and J dropped 4; count of bases not matched to a gene: 13.

The gene calls are TRBV19 and TRBJ1-2, with D possibly TRBD1 on 6 matching bases. CDR1 is LNHDA and CDR2 is SQIVND in the germline V gene (reference sequence). V lost 4 bases and J 1 base, leaving 13 bases between the germline ends. The CDR3 has 15 residues. The CDR3 is CASSKKDRYNYGYTF. CDR3 DNA sequence: TGTGCCAGTAGTAAAAAAGACAGGTATAACTATGGCTACACCTTC.

The chain couples TRBV4-1 to TRBJ2-2; 7 positions agree with TRBD2. The germline V gene encodes CDR1 MGHRA and CDR2 YSYEKL. The CDR3 is made up of 18 amino acids. V lost 0 bases and J lost 7; bases outside the gene matches: 14. The CDR3 protein is CASSQDWAGDSLDGELFF. CDR3 nucleotides: TGCGCCAGCAGCCAAGATTGGGCGGGAGATTCTTTGGACGGGGAGCTGTTTTTT.

This clone was observed a handful of times. V is TRBV3-1 (or the pseudogene TRBV3-2) and J is TRBJ1-4, with 8 bases fitting TRBD1. The ends lost 4 bases at V and 8 bases at J; junction bases unmatched: 6. This CDR3 spans 14 amino acids. Per germline, CDR1 LGHDT and CDR2 YNNKEL (reference sequence). CDR3: CASSPDRVGEKLFF. The CDR3 nucleotides are TGTGCCAGCAGCCCGGACAGGGTCGGGGAAAAACTGTTTTTT.

The rearrangement joins TRBV3-1 (or the pseudogene TRBV3-2) to TRBJ2-7; TRBD1 matches 10 bases. J was trimmed by 6 bases and V by 0 bases; bases with no gene match: 14. CDR3 length: 18 amino acids. In germline, CDR1 is LGHDT, CDR2 YNNKEL (reference sequence). In DNA, the CDR3 is TGTGCCAGCAGCCAAGATCTTGTAGCCGGGACAGGGGTAGGCGAGCAGTACTTC. Amino acid sequence: CASSQDLVAGTGVGEQYF.

The chain employs TRBV7-2 and TRBJ1-3, with 7 bases matching TRBD1. The CDR3 consists of 15 residues. J lost 3 bases, V lost 5 bases, and 7 bases had no gene match. Germline values: CDR1 SGHTA, CDR2 FQGNSA. CDR3 nucleotides: TGTGCCAGCAGCCCGGACAGGACGTATGGAAACACCATATATTTT. Protein product: CASSPDRTYGNTIYF.

Only a few counts were recorded for this clone. The chain links TRBV9 to TRBJ1-6; no reliable D call. The germline V gene has CDR1 SGDLS and CDR2 YYNGEE. V was trimmed by 4 bases and J by 5 bases, leaving 16 bases between them. CDR3 size: 16 residues. The CDR3 coding sequence is TGTGCCAGCAGCCTTCAAGCTCCGGGTAATAATTCACCCCTCCACTTT. Amino acids: CASSLQAPGNNSPLHF.

The V call is TRBV7-8, the J call TRBJ1-2, with D possibly matching TRBD1 (5 bases). Germline values: CDR1 SGHVS, CDR2 FQNEAQ. V dropped 3 bases and J dropped 7 bases, with 15 bases sitting between them. The CDR3 spans 14 residues. The CDR3 sequence is CASSLGRALGGYTF. The CDR3 nucleotides are TGTGCCAGCAGCTTGGGCAGGGCCTTGGGTGGCTACACCTTC.

The chain is built from TRBV5-1 and TRBJ1-4; D perhaps matches TRBD1 (6 bases). CDR1 is SGHRS and CDR2 is YFSETQ in the germline V gene. The V gene lost 1 base and the J gene lost 5 bases, with 12 bases spanning the gap. The CDR3 runs 15 residues. This CDR3 is CASSLLGQRNEKLFF. The CDR3 DNA follows: TGCGCCAGCAGCTTGCTGGGACAAAGGAATGAAAAACTGTTTTTT.